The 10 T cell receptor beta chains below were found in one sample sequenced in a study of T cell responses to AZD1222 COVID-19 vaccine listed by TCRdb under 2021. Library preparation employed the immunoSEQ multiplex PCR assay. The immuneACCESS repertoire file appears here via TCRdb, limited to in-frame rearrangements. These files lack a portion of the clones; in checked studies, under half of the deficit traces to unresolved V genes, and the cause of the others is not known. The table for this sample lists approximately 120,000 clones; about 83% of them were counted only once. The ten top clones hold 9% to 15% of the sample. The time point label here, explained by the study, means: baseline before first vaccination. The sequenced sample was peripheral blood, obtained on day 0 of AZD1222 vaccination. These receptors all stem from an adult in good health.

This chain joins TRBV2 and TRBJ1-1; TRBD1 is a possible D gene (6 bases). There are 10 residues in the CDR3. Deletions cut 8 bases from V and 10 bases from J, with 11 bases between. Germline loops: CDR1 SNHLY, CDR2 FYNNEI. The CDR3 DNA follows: TGTGCCAGCCGGACAGCGGGAGCTTTCTTT. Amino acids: CASRTAGAFF.

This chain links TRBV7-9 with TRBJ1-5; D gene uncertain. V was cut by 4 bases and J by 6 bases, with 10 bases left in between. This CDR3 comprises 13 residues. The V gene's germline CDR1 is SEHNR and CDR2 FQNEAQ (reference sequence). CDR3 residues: CASSWGDVQPQHF. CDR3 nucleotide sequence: TGTGCCAGCAGCTGGGGTGATGTTCAGCCCCAGCATTTT.

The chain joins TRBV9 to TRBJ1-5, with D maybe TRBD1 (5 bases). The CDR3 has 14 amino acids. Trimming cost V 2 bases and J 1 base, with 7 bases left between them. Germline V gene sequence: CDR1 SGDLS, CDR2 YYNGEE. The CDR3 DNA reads TGTGCCAGCAGCGTGGGGGGAAGCAATCAGCCCCAGCATTTT. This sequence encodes CASSVGGSNQPQHF.

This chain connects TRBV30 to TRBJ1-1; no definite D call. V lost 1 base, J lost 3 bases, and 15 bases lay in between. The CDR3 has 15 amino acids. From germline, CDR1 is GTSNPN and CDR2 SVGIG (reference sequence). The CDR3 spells CAWSARLSWDTEAFF. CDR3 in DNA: TGTGCCTGGAGTGCGAGACTGTCTTGGGACACTGAAGCTTTCTTT.

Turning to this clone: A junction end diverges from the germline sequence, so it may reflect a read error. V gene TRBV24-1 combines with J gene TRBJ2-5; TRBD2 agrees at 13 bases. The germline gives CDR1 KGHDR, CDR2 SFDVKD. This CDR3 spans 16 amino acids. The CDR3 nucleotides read TGTGCCACCAGTGACACGGGACTAGCGGGACAAGAGACCCTGTACTTC. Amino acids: CATSDTGLAGQETLYF.

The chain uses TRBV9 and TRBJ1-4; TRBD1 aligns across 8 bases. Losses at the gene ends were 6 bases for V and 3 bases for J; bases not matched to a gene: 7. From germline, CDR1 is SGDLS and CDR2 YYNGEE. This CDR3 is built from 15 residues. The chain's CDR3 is CASNPQGAANEKLFF. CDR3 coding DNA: TGTGCCAGCAATCCTCAGGGGGCGGCTAATGAAAAACTGTTTTTT. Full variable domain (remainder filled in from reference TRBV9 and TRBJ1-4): DSGVTQTPKHLITATGQRVTLRCSPRSGDLSVYWYQQSLDQGLQFLIQYYNGEERAKGNILERFSAQQFPDLHSELNLSSLELGDSALYFCASNPQGAANEKLFFGSGTQLSVL.

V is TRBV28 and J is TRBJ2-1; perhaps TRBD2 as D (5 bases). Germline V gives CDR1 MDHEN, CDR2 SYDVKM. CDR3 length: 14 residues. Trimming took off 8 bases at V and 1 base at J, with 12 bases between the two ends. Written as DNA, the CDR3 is TGTGCCAGCTTCGATGGGAGTTCCTACAATGAGCAGTTCTTC. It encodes CASFDGSSYNEQFF.

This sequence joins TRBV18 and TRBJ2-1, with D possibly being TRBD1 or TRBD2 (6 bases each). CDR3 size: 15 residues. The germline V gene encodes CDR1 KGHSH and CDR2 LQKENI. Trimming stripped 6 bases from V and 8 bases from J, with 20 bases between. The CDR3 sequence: CASSGRGALGHEQFF. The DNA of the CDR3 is TGTGCCAGCTCCGGAAGGGGGGCGTTGGGTCATGAGCAGTTCTTC.

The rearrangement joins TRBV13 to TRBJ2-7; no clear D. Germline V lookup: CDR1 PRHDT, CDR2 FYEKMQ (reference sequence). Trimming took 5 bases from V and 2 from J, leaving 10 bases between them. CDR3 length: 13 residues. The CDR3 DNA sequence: TGTGCCAGCAGCCCCCGGGCCGCCTACGAGCAGTACTTC. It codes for CASSPRAAYEQYF.

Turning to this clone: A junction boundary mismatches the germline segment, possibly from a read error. CDR3 sequence reads: CASSPAGLAAPLHF. The CDR3 DNA follows: TGTGCCAGCAGCCCGGCGGGGCTAGCGGCCCCCCTACACTTC. The rearrangement uses TRBV5-6 and TRBJ2-7, with TRBD2 matching over 7 bases. This CDR3 is 14 amino acids long. Looked up from germline, CDR1 is SGHDT and CDR2 is YYEEEE.